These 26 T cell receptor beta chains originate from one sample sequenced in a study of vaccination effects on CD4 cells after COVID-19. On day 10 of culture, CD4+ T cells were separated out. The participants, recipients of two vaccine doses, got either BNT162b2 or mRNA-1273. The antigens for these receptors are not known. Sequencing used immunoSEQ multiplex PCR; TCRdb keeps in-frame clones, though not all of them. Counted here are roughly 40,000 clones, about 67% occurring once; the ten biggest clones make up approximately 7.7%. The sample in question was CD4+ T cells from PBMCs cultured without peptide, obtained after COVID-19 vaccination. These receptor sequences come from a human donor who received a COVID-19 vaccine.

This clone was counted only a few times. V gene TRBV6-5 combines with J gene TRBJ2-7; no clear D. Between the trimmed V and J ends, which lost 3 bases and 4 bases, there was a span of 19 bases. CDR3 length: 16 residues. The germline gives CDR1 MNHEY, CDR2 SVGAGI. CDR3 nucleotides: TGTGCCAGCAGTTATTCTACCTCCTCTCTGGGTTACGAGCAGTACTTC. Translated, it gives CASSYSTSSLGYEQYF.

The CDR3 DNA sequence: TGCGCCAGCAGCCAAGCCCTTCTCCAGGGGGCCAATTCACCCCTCCACTTT. This translates into CASSQALLQGANSPLHF. The chain combines TRBV4-1 with TRBJ1-6; TRBD1 matches at 8 bases. The CDR3 covers 17 residues. Germline V gene data show CDR1 as MGHRA and CDR2 as YSYEKL. V was clipped by 1 base and J by 7 bases; unmatched bases: 9.

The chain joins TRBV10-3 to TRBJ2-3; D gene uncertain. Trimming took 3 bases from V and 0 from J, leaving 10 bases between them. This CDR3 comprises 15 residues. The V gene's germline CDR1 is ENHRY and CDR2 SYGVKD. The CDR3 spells CAISDRATSTDTQYF. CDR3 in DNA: TGTGCCATCAGTGATCGGGCAACTAGCACAGATACGCAGTATTTT.

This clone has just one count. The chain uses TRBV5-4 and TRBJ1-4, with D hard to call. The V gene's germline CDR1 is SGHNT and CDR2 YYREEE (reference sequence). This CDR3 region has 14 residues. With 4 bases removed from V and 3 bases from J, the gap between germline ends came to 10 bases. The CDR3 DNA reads TGTGCCAGCAGCGTGGACGGACCTAATGAAAAACTGTTTTTT. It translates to CASSVDGPNEKLFF.

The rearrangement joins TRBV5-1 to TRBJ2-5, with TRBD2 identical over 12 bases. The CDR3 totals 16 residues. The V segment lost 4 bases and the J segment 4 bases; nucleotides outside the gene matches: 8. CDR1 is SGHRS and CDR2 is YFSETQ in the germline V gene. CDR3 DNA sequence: TGCGCCAGCAGCACAAACCTAGCGGGAGGGCGAGAGACCCAGTACTTC. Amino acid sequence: CASSTNLAGGRETQYF.

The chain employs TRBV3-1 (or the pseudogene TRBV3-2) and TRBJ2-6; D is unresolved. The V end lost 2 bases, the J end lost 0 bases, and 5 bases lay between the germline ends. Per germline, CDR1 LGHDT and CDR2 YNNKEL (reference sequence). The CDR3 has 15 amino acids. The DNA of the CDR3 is TGTGCCAGCAGCCAAATAAACTCTGGGGCCAACGTCCTGACTTTC. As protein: CASSQINSGANVLTF.

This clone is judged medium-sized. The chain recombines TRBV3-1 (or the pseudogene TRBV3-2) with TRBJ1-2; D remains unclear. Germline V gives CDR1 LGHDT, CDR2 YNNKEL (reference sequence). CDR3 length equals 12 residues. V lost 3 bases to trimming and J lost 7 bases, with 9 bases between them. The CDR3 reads CASSQGNSGYTF. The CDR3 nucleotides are TGTGCCAGCAGCCAGGGAAATAGTGGCTACACCTTC.

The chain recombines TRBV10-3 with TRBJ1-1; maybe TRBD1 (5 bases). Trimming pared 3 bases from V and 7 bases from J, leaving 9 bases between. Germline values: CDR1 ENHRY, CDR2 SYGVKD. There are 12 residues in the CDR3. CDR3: CAISDGGGEAFF. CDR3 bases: TGTGCCATCAGTGATGGGGGTGGTGAAGCTTTCTTT.

The CDR3 reads CASSSGLARTDTQYF. The DNA of the CDR3 is TGCGCCAGCAGCTCGGGACTAGCCCGCACAGATACGCAGTATTTT. The chain couples TRBV5-1 to TRBJ2-3, with 9 nucleotides matching TRBD2. With 3 bases clipped from V and 1 base from J, the junction kept 3 bases outside the gene matches. Per germline, CDR1 SGHRS and CDR2 YFSETQ. The CDR3 has 15 amino acids.

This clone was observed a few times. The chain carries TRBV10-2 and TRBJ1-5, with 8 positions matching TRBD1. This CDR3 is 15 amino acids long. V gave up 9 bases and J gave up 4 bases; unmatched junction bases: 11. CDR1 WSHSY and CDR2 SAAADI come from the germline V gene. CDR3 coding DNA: TGCGCCAGGATTACGACAGGGGAAGTTAATCAGCCCCAGCATTTT. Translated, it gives CARITTGEVNQPQHF.

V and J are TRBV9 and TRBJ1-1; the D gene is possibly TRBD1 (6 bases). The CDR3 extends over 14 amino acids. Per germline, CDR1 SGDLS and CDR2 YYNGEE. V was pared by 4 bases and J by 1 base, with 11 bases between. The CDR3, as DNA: TGTGCCAGCAGCCCAAGGGGGGGGAACACTGAAGCTTTCTTT. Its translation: CASSPRGGNTEAFF.

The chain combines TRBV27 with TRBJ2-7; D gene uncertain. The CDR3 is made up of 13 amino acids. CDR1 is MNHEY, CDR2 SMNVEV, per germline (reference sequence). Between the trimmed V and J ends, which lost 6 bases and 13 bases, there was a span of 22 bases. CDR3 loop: CASSSGVLEGIYF. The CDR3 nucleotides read TGTGCCAGCAGCTCCGGAGTCCTTGAAGGGATATACTTC.

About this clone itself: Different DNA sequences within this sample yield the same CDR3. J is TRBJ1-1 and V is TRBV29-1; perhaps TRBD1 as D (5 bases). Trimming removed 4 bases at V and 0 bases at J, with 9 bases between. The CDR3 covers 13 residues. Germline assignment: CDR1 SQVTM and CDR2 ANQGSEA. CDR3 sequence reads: CSVGGRMNTEAFF. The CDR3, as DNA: TGCAGCGTTGGGGGACGAATGAACACTGAAGCTTTCTTT.

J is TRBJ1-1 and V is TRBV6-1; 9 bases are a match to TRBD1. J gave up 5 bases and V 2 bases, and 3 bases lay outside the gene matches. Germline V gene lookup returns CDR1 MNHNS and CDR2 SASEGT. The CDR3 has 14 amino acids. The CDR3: CASSEQTGGTEAFF. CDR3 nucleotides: TGTGCCAGCAGTGAACAGACAGGGGGGACTGAAGCTTTCTTT.

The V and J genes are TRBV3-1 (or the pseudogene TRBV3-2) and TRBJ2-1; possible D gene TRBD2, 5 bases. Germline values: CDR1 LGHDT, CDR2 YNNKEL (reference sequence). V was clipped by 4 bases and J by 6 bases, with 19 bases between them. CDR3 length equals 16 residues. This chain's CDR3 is CASSRSDSALANEQFF. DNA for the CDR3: TGTGCCAGCAGCCGATCGGACTCCGCTTTGGCCAATGAGCAGTTCTTC.

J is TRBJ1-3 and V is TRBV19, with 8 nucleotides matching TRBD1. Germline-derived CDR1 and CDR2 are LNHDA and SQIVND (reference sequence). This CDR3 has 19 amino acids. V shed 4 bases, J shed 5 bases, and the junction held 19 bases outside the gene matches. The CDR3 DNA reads TGTGCCAGTAGTAGCTCCCGGGACAGGTGGATGGCGGGTCGAAACACCATATATTTT. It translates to CASSSSRDRWMAGRNTIYF.

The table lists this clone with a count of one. CDR3 sequence: CASSTRDRNEAFF. As DNA, the CDR3 is TGTGCCAGTAGTACCCGGGACAGGAATGAAGCTTTCTTT. This rearrangement joins TRBV19 to TRBJ1-1; 8 bases fit TRBD1. Germline V gives CDR1 LNHDA, CDR2 SQIVND (reference sequence). This CDR3 comprises 13 residues. Trimming cost V 4 bases and J 7 bases; bases outside gene matches: 5.

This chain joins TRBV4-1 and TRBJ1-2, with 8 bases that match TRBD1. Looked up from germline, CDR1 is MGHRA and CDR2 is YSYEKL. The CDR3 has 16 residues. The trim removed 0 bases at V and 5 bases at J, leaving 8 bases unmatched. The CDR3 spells CASSQDWTGQGYGYTF. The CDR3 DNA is TGCGCCAGCAGCCAAGATTGGACAGGACAGGGTTATGGCTACACCTTC.

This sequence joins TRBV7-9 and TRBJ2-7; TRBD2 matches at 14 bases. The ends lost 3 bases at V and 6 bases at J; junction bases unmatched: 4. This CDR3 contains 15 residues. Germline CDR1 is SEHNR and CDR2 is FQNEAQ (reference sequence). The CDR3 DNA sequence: TGTGCCAGCAGCTTCCCCGGGACTAGCGGGAGCGAGCAGTACTTC. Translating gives CASSFPGTSGSEQYF.

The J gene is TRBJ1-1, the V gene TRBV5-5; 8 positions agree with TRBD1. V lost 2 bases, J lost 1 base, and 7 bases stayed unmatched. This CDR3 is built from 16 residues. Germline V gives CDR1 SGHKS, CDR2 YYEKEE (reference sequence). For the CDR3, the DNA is TGTGCCAGCAGCTTCGGCCCTGACAGGGGGAACACTGAAGCTTTCTTT. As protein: CASSFGPDRGNTEAFF.

The CDR3 DNA reads as TGTGCCAGCAGCGCAAGACTAGCGGGGGGGACCAGAGGGGCCAACGTCCTGACTTTC. This encodes CASSARLAGGTRGANVLTF. The J gene is TRBJ2-6, the V gene TRBV9, with 14 bases fitting TRBD2. The CDR3 is made up of 19 amino acids. The J segment lost 4 bases and the V segment lost 3 bases, leaving 9 bases of the junction unmatched. CDR1 and CDR2 from the germline V gene are SGDLS and YYNGEE.

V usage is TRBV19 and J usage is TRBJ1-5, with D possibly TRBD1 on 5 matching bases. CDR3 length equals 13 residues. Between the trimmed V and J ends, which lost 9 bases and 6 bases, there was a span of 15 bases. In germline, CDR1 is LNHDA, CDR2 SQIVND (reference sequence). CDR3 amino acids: CASWGWGSQPQHF. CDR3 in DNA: TGTGCCAGCTGGGGGTGGGGCAGTCAGCCCCAGCATTTT.

As DNA, the CDR3 is TGTGCCAGCTCACCGACTAGCGGGGGAAACAATGAGCAGTTCTTC. Its protein is CASSPTSGGNNEQFF. The V and J genes are TRBV18 and TRBJ2-1; 12 bases are a match to TRBD2. Germline V CDR1 and CDR2: KGHSH, LQKENI. V dropped 3 bases and J dropped 5; count of bases not matched to a gene: 2. The CDR3 length is 15 residues.

CDR3 nucleotides: TGTGCCAGCAGCCAACGGGGGACAGGGGGCATGGGCAGCAATCAGCCCCAGCATTTT. Protein sequence: CASSQRGTGGMGSNQPQHF. The genes are TRBV3-1 (or the pseudogene TRBV3-2) and TRBJ1-5; 12 bases are a match to TRBD1. The CDR3 length is 19 residues. The V gene end was trimmed by 2 bases and the J gene end by 1 base; junction bases not matched to a gene: 9. Germline V gene lookup returns CDR1 LGHDT and CDR2 YNNKEL (reference sequence).

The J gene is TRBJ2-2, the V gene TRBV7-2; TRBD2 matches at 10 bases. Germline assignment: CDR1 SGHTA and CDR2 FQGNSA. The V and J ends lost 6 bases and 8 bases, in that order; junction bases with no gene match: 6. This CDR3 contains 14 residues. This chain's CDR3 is CASRERGGVGELFF. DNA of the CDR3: TGTGCCAGCAGAGAGCGGGGGGGCGTTGGGGAGCTGTTTTTT.

The CDR3: CAWSTKGQGGSPLHF. The CDR3 nucleotides are TGTGCCTGGAGTACAAAGGGACAGGGTGGCTCACCCCTCCACTTT. This chain connects TRBV30 to TRBJ1-6, with TRBD1 matching over 9 bases. Unmatched junction bases numbered 9, after V lost 2 bases and J lost 10 bases. The CDR3 covers 15 residues. Germline CDR1 GTSNPN, CDR2 SVGIG (reference sequence).